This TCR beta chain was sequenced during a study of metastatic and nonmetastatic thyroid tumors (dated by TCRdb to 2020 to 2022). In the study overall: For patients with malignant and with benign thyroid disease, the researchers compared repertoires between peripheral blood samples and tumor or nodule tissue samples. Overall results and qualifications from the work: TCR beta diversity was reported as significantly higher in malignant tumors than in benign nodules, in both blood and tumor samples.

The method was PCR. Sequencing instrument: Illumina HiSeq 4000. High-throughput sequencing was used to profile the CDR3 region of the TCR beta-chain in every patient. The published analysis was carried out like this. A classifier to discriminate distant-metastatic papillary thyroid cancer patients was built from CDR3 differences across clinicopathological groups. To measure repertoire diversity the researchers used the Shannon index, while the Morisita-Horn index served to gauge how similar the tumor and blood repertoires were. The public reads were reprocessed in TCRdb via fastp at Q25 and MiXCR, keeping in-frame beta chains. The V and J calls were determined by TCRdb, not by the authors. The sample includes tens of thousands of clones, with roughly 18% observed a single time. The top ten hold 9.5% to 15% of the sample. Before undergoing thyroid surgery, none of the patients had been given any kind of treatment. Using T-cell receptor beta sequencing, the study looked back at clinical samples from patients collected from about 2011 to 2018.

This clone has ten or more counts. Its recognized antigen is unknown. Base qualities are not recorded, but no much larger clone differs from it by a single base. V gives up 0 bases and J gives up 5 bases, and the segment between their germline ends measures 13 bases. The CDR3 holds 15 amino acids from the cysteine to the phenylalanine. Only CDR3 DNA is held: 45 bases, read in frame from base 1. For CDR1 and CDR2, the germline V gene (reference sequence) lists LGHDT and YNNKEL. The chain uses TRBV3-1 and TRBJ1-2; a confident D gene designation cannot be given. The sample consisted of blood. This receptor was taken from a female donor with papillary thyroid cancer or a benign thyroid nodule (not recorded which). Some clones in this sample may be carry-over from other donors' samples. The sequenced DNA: TGTGCCAGCAGCCAAGATGCAGGAGGTGGATATGGCTACACCTTC. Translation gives CASSQDAGGGYGYTF.